This T cell receptor beta chain comes out of a study of T cells in Graves' hyperthyroidism and ophthalmopathy. Ten or more counts support this clonotype. Researchers amplified the TCR beta CDR3 regions from RNA transcripts. With the HTBI primer set, the TCR CDR3 went through a first round of RT-PCR. TCRdb reprocessed the multiplex PCR reads with MiXCR, giving one entry per CDR3 protein. The sample consists of 450,000 to 650,000 distinct CDR3 sequences, under 20% of them appearing once. The CDR3 covers 12 residues. V was trimmed by 4 bases and J by 2 bases, leaving 3 bases between them. Input material: blood. The clonotype was recovered from a woman aged 18-29 years with Graves' ophthalmopathy. The V gene is TRBV12-3 or TRBV12-4, the J gene TRBJ2-1; D gene ambiguous. CDR3 bases: TGTGCCAGCAGTTACCCCTACAATGAGCAGTTCTTC. Translation: CASSYPYNEQFF.